This TCR beta chain appears in the sequencing data of a study of identical twins. CDR3 length: 14 residues. Trimming shortened V by 5 bases and J by 4 bases, and 11 bases separated the two germline ends. CDR1 and CDR2 (germline): SGHTA, FQGNSA. General study findings and limits: Possibly, invariant MAIT and iNKT cells partly confounded zero-insertion analyses.

TCRdb passed the 5' RACE reads through MiXCR, listing each CDR3 protein once. This repertoire shows roughly 630,000 distinct CDR3 sequences, roughly 6.6% found once; its top ten account for approximately 1.5%. This clonotype was recorded at least ten times. The antigen remains undetermined. This sample was also put to use in a study of yellow fever vaccine responses in identical twins. In that study: In identical twins, vaccine T cell responses appeared partly shared and partly individual.

V gene TRBV7-2 combines with J gene TRBJ1-4, with D unclear. The clonotype originates from a woman aged 18-30 years in good health. The sequencing input was PBMCs. For the CDR3, the DNA is TGTGCCAGCAGCCAAGGACGGATTAATGAAAAACTGTTTTTT. This encodes CASSQGRINEKLFF. Full variable domain (rest looked up from reference TRBV7-2 and TRBJ1-4): GAGVSQSPSNKVTEKGKDVELRCDPISGHTALYWYRQSLGQGLEFLIYFQGNSAPDKSGLPSDRFSAERTGGSVSTLTIQRTQQEDSAVYLCASSQGRINEKLFFGSGTQLSVL.